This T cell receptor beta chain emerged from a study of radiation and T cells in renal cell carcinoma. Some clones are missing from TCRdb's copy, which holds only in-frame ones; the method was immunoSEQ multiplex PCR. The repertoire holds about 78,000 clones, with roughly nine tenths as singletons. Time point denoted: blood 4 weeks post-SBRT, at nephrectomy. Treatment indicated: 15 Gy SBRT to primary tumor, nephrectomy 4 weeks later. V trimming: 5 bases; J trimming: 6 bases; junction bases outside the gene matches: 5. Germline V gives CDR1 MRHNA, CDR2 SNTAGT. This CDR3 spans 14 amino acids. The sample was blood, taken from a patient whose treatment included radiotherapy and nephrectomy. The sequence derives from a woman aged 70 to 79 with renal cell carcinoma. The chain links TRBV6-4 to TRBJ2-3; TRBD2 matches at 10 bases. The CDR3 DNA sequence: TGTGCCAGCAGTCCCACTAGCGGGGCTGATACGCAGTATTTT. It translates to CASSPTSGADTQYF.